This T cell receptor (beta chain) was recorded in a study of technical replicates of blood from several donors (dated by TCRdb to about 2017). On this clone itself: No cognate antigen has been identified for it. Base qualities are not provided; no much larger clone lies one nucleotide away.

The library relied on the immunoSEQ multiplex PCR assay. TCRdb retrieved this table from immuneACCESS and kept in-frame rearrangements only. Not all clones are present; in checked studies, unresolved V genes account for under half, and no reason is known for the remainder. A total of roughly 100,000 clones appear in this sample, approximately 95% of them only once. 0.2% to 0.25% of the sample goes to the ten largest clones. CDR1 and CDR2 were assigned from the germline V gene as SGHAT and FQNNGV. Deletion took 1 base off V and 2 bases off J, with a span of 20 bases between the germline ends. The CDR3 sequence holds 18 residues, the cysteine and phenylalanine included. CDR3 DNA is the only sequence kept; it has 54 bases, read in frame from the first base.

The receptor was derived from a human donor in good health. Material for sequencing was T cells isolated from PBMCs. The receptor chain draws on TRBV11-2 and TRBJ1-2; a tentative D call is TRBD1 (6 bases match). Here is the DNA: TGTGCCAGCAGCTTAGGAACTCGGTCCGCAGGGACAAACTATGGCTACACCTTC. This sequence encodes CASSLGTRSAGTNYGYTF. Full variable domain (CDR3 extended with the reference TRBV11-2 and TRBJ1-2 proteins): EAGVAQSPRYKIIEKRQSVAFWCNPISGHATLYWYQQILGQGPKLLIQFQNNGVVDDSQLPKDRFSAERLKGVDSTLKIQPAKLEDSAVYLCASSLGTRSAGTNYGYTFGSGTRLTVV.